These T cell receptor beta chains were read from a single sample in a study of blood T cell repertoires in COVID-19. Profiling relied on immunoSEQ multiplex PCR, and the TCRdb table lists in-frame clones only, not all of them. The data show 120,000 to 150,000 clones, with about three quarters seen just once and approximately 15% held by the top ten. Material: peripheral blood. The origin of the receptors is a man aged 45-65 years with acute or convalescent COVID-19. Both conserved end residues are part of each CDR3. D genes are given only for firm matches. Clone size is shown for a subset of rows, as once, few, many or a class of expanded clone.

abundance | d_gene | j_gene | v_gene | CDR3aa | CDR3nt
- | TRBD1 | TRBJ2-1 | TRBV18 | CASSPGQINEQFF | TGTGCCAGCTCACCGGGACAGATCAATGAGCAGTTCTTC
- | - | TRBJ1-3 | TRBV4-1 | CASSQVDWGNTIYF | TGCGCCAGCAGCCAAGTGGACTGGGGAAACACCATATATTTT
few | TRBD1 | TRBJ1-1 | TRBV2 | CASSEVRGLGTEAFF | TGTGCCAGCAGTGAAGTAAGGGGGCTGGGTACTGAAGCTTTCTTT
- | - | TRBJ1-1 | TRBV11-2 | CASSLSSLVNTEAFF | TGTGCCAGCAGCCTTTCGAGCCTAGTGAACACTGAAGCTTTCTTT
few | TRBD1 | TRBJ1-2 | TRBV6-6 | CASSLSHPGQGYGYTF | TGTGCCAGCAGTCTTAGCCACCCGGGACAGGGGTATGGCTACACCTTC
- | - | TRBJ1-1 | TRBV6-2/TRBV6-3 | CASSLRGSWMNTEAFF | TGTGCCAGCAGCCTCAGGGGCAGCTGGATGAACACTGAAGCTTTCTTT
- | TRBD1 | TRBJ1-5 | TRBV28 | CASSLSGTGGTQPQHF | TGTGCCAGCAGTTTATCGGGGACAGGGGGAACTCAGCCCCAGCATTTT
once | - | TRBJ1-2 | TRBV6-1 | CASSEERGGYGYTF | TGTGCCAGCAGTGAAGAAAGGGGAGGGTATGGCTACACCTTC
few | TRBD1 | TRBJ1-6 | TRBV7-3 | CASSTSGQGGAYNSPLHF | TGTGCCAGCAGTACCTCAGGACAGGGGGGAGCCTATAATTCACCCCTCCACTTT
- | - | TRBJ1-1 | TRBV18 | CASSPSNEGAFF | TGTGCCAGCTCACCAAGCAACGAGGGAGCTTTCTTT
- | - | TRBJ2-1 | TRBV4-1 | CASSRNNEQFF | TGCGCCAGCAGCCGTAACAATGAGCAGTTCTTC
- | - | TRBJ2-6 | TRBV5-1 | CASSLGGGSGANVLTF | TGCGCCAGCAGCTTGGGAGGGGGTTCTGGGGCCAACGTCCTGACTTTC
- | - | TRBJ1-1 | TRBV5-1 | CASSVEMNTEAFF | TGCGCCAGCAGCGTCGAGATGAACACTGAAGCTTTCTTT
- | - | TRBJ1-6 | TRBV9 | CASSQALQGNSPLHF | TGTGCCAGCAGCCAAGCCCTTCAGGGTAATTCACCCCTCCACTTT
many | TRBD1 | TRBJ1-2 | TRBV30 | CAGFNRGSYGYTF | TGTGCCGGCTTTAACAGGGGTAGCTATGGCTACACCTTC
- | - | TRBJ1-1 | TRBV25-1 | CASSEAGNTEAFF | TGTGCCAGCAGCGAGGCGGGGAACACTGAAGCTTTCTTT
- | TRBD2 | TRBJ2-3 | TRBV2 | CATWGGGLAWQYF | TGTGCCACCTGGGGGGGTGGTCTAGCGTGGCAGTATTTT
- | TRBD1 | TRBJ1-4 | TRBV2 | CASRQGAVYEKLFF | TGTGCCAGCAGGCAGGGGGCAGTTTATGAAAAACTGTTTTTT
once | TRBD1 | TRBJ2-7 | TRBV5-6 | CASRGTGSYEQYF | TGTGCCAGCAGAGGGACAGGGAGCTACGAGCAGTACTTC
- | TRBD1 | TRBJ1-2 | TRBV30 | CAWISGQGIANGYTF | TGTGCCTGGATAAGCGGACAGGGGATAGCCAATGGCTACACCTTC
- | TRBD2 | TRBJ2-5 | TRBV3-1/TRBV3-2 | CASSQDPRGGDAGDHQETQYF | TGTGCCAGCAGCCAAGACCCGAGAGGAGGTGACGCGGGGGACCACCAAGAGACCCAGTACTTC
- | TRBD2 | TRBJ2-1 | TRBV3-1/TRBV3-2 | CASSQWLTSGGDEQFF | TGTGCCAGCAGCCAATGGTTAACTAGCGGGGGTGATGAGCAGTTCTTC
- | - | TRBJ2-7 | TRBV21-1 | CASTDSAAYEQYF | TGTGCCAGCACGGACAGTGCGGCCTACGAGCAGTACTTC
- | TRBD1 | TRBJ1-1 | TRBV13 | CASSPVTGRTEAFF | TGTGCCAGCAGCCCCGTGACAGGGCGGACTGAAGCTTTCTTT
- | - | TRBJ1-3 | TRBV2 | CASSTGSSGNTIYF | TGTGCCAGCAGTACAGGGAGCTCTGGAAACACCATATATTTT
- | - | TRBJ1-2 | TRBV5-6 | CASSLASRYTF | TGTGCCAGCAGCTTGGCCTCCAGGTACACCTTC
once | TRBD2 | TRBJ2-2 | TRBV3-1/TRBV3-2 | CASSQVVSGGDNTGELFF | TGTGCCAGCAGCCAAGTGGTTAGCGGGGGGGACAACACCGGGGAGCTGTTTTTT
- | - | TRBJ1-2 | TRBV5-4 | CASSLGRDWSYGYTF | TGTGCCAGCAGCTTGGGCAGGGATTGGAGCTATGGCTACACCTTC
once | TRBD2 | TRBJ2-7 | TRBV7-9 | CASSLSLAGYEQYF | TGTGCCAGCAGCTTAAGTCTAGCGGGGTACGAGCAGTACTTC
- | - | TRBJ2-7 | TRBV29-1 | CSVGDSPKYEQYF | TGCAGCGTTGGCGATTCGCCTAAATACGAGCAGTACTTC
- | - | TRBJ1-2 | TRBV4-2 | CASSQEQGDGYGYTF | TGTGCCAGCAGCCAGGAACAGGGAGACGGATATGGCTACACCTTC
- | - | TRBJ2-1 | TRBV5-1 | CASTDGGSSYNEQFF | TGCGCCAGCACGGATGGTGGGAGCTCCTACAATGAGCAGTTCTTC
- | TRBD1 | TRBJ2-5 | TRBV30 | CAWSGQGMGTQYF | TGTGCCTGGAGTGGACAGGGGATGGGGACCCAGTACTTC
- | TRBD1 | TRBJ2-7 | TRBV4-2 | CASSQDGGDRGYEQYF | TGTGCCAGCAGCCAAGATGGTGGGGACAGGGGATACGAGCAGTACTTC
- | - | TRBJ1-2 | TRBV19 | CASSWGRSGYTF | TGTGCCAGTAGTTGGGGGCGGAGTGGCTACACCTTC
once | - | TRBJ2-3 | TRBV6-1 | CASSEGIGYADTQYF | TGTGCCAGCAGTGAAGGGATCGGGTACGCAGATACGCAGTATTTT
- | - | TRBJ1-2 | TRBV6-4 | CASSETSQGIYGYTF | TGTGCCAGCAGTGAAACGAGTCAGGGGATATATGGCTACACCTTC
- | TRBD1 | TRBJ1-6 | TRBV5-1 | CASSLDHTGGNSPLHF | TGCGCCAGCAGCTTGGATCATACAGGGGGGAATTCACCCCTCCACTTT
few | TRBD2 | TRBJ2-3 | TRBV11-1 | CASSPGTAGADTQYF | TGTGCCAGCAGCCCTGGGACGGCGGGGGCAGATACGCAGTATTTT
- | - | TRBJ1-2 | TRBV6-5 | CATRDRSNYGYTF | TGTGCCACCCGAGACAGATCTAACTATGGCTACACCTTC
- | TRBD1 | TRBJ1-2 | TRBV5-1 | CASSGTGTGLGGYTF | TGCGCCAGCAGCGGAACCGGGACAGGTTTGGGTGGCTACACCTTC
- | - | TRBJ2-7 | TRBV2 | CASSEQGRTYEQYF | TGTGCCAGCAGTGAGCAGGGAAGGACCTACGAGCAGTACTTC
many | - | TRBJ2-6 | TRBV2 | CASGLSGANVLTF | TGTGCCAGCGGACTCTCTGGGGCCAACGTCCTGACTTTC
- | TRBD2 | TRBJ2-6 | TRBV18 | CASSPGLAAGANVLTF | TGTGCCAGCTCACCGGGACTAGCTGCGGGGGCCAACGTCCTGACTTTC
- | TRBD2 | TRBJ2-1 | TRBV11-2 | CASSPLATSWGGNEQFF | TGTGCCAGCAGCCCGCTCGCAACTAGCTGGGGAGGGAATGAGCAGTTCTTC
- | TRBD1 | TRBJ1-2 | TRBV7-8 | CASSSPLSRDSYGYTF | TGTGCCAGCAGCTCACCCCTCTCCCGGGACAGCTATGGCTACACCTTC
- | TRBD1 | TRBJ2-5 | TRBV5-1 | CASSGQGGMETQYF | TGCGCCAGCAGTGGACAGGGCGGGATGGAGACCCAGTACTTC
- | - | TRBJ2-3 | TRBV27 | CASSSPPDTQYF | TGTGCCAGCAGTAGCCCCCCAGATACGCAGTATTTT
few | - | TRBJ1-1 | TRBV19 | CASSSSGTRSFGTEAFF | TGTGCCAGTAGTTCCTCCGGGACACGGAGTTTTGGCACTGAAGCTTTCTTT
- | TRBD1 | TRBJ2-2 | TRBV5-4 | CASSRPGQGSGELFF | TGTGCCAGCAGCCGCCCGGGACAGGGGTCCGGGGAGCTGTTTTTT